The 5 T cell receptor beta chains given below trace back to one sample, sequenced in a study of blood T cell repertoires in COVID-19. Data came from immunoSEQ multiplex PCR; TCRdb stores just in-frame clones and leaves some out. The sample contains around 72,000 clones, around 90% of which appear only once. The sequencing sample was made of peripheral blood. The source of these receptors is a man aged 45-65 years with acute or convalescent COVID-19.

Written as DNA, the CDR3 is TGCAGCGTTGAATGGGCAGGACAGGGGAGGGACTACGAGCAGTACTTC. This translates into CSVEWAGQGRDYEQYF. This rearrangement joins TRBV29-1 to TRBJ2-7; 9 bases are a match to TRBD1. The CDR3 is 16 residues long. The junction had 11 bases not matched to a gene; V was cut back by 2 bases and J by 3 bases. The V gene's germline CDR1 is SQVTM and CDR2 ANQGSEA.

The chain has TRBV5-8 and TRBJ1-4, with 9 bases that match TRBD1. CDR3 length equals 16 residues. Germline CDR1 and CDR2: SGHTS and YDEGEE. The V gene end was trimmed by 0 bases and the J gene end by 5 bases; junction bases not matched to a gene: 5. The CDR3 protein is CASSLGTGTGNEKLFF. In nucleotides, the CDR3 is TGTGCCAGCAGCTTGGGAACCGGGACAGGGAATGAAAAACTGTTTTTT.

V gene TRBV19 combines with J gene TRBJ2-5; possible D gene TRBD1, 5 bases. The CDR3 totals 14 residues. Trimming stripped 3 bases from V and 0 bases from J, with 8 bases between. Germline CDR1 reads LNHDA; CDR2 reads SQIVND (reference sequence). CDR3 region: CASSIYRNQETQYF. In DNA form, the CDR3 reads TGTGCCAGTAGTATCTACAGGAACCAAGAGACCCAGTACTTC. The full variable domain, its missing parts supplied by reference TRBV19 and TRBJ2-5, is DGGITQSPKYLFRKEGQNVTLSCEQNLNHDAMYWYRQDPGQGLRLIYYSQIVNDFQKGDIAEGYSVSREKKESFPLTVTSAQKNPTAFYLCASSIYRNQETQYFGPGTRLLVL.

The chain links TRBV7-2 to TRBJ1-5; a weak D match, TRBD1 (5 bases). Deletions cut 4 bases from V and 5 bases from J, with 15 bases between. The CDR3 totals 15 residues. Per germline, CDR1 SGHTA and CDR2 FQGNSA. The CDR3 nucleotides are TGTGCCAGCAGCTACGGAGGGACTGTCGATCAGCCCCAGCATTTT. Protein product: CASSYGGTVDQPQHF.

The J gene is TRBJ2-7, the V gene TRBV5-6; a weak D match, TRBD1 (6 bases). V lost 0 bases, J lost 6 bases, and 13 bases lay in between. This CDR3 is built from 14 residues. Germline V gene sequence: CDR1 SGHDT, CDR2 YYEEEE. Here the CDR3 reads CASSLAGTPSEQYF. In nucleotides, the CDR3 is TGTGCCAGCAGCTTGGCCGGGACACCATCCGAGCAGTACTTC.